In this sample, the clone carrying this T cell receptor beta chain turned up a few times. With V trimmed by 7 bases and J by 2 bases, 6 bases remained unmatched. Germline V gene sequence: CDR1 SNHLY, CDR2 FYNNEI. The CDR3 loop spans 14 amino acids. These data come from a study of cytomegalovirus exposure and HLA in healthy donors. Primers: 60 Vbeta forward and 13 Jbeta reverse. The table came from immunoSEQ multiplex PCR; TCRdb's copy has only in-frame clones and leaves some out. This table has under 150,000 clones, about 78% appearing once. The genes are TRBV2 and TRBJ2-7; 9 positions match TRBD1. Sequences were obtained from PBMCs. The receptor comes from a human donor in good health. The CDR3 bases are TGTGCCAGCACTAGGGACAGGGTAACCTACGAGCAGTACTTC. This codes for CASTRDRVTYEQYF. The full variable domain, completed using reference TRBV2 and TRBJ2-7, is EPEVTQTPSHQVTQMGQEVILRCVPISNHLYFYWYRQILGQKVEFLVSFYNNEISEKSEIFDDQFSVERPDGSNFTLKIRSTKLEDSAMYFCASTRDRVTYEQYFGPGTRLTVT.